The clone carrying this T cell receptor (beta chain) was detected only a few times. Its specificity is not known. Researchers ran the PCR with 60 Vbeta and 13 Jbeta primers. Assay used: immunoSEQ multiplex PCR; TCRdb lists only in-frame clones, some missing. The sample contains about 110,000 clones, about four fifths of which appear only once. V shed 4 bases and J 6 bases; nucleotides not matched to a gene: 10. The CDR3 sequence is 15 residues long. The germline gives CDR1 MNHEY, CDR2 SVGAGI. The donors (healthy individuals) were bone marrow donors. The data stem from a study of cytomegalovirus exposure and HLA in healthy donors. Study-wide findings and caveats: A link between a missense DCLRE1C variant and TCR beta V- and J-gene trimming emerged from a later analysis. Most TCR beta V segments were productive about 90% or about 30% of the time in an earlier analysis. Cytomegalovirus association was listed for 164 TCR beta chains.

The sequence was collected from a man aged 35-49 years in good health and CMV-seronegative. The chain uses TRBV6-5 and TRBJ1-2; 8 nucleotides line up with TRBD1. What was sequenced was PBMCs. Written as DNA, the CDR3 is TGTGCCAGCAGTTCCCAAGGACAGGGCACGGATGGCTACACCTTC. It specifies CASSSQGQGTDGYTF.